These 31 T cell receptor beta chains were all obtained from the same sample, sequenced in a study of control samples from healthy donors and cancer patients (dated by TCRdb to 2019 to 2021). Receptor libraries were prepared by the immunoSEQ multiplex PCR assay. Here the immuneACCESS table is served through TCRdb, limited to in-frame sequences with V and J called. Missing clones are a known gap in these copies; in checked studies unresolved V genes cover under half, and the rest lacks a known reason. In all, the sample holds approximately 100,000 clones, and approximately 84% of those were seen once. The top ten clones comprise more than 30% of the sample. Sequenced input: PBMCs. The source of these receptors is a man aged 65 to 79 with lung cancer.

CDR3 sequence (DNA): TGTGCCAGCAGTTATATAGGAAACACCATATATTTT. Its translation is CASSYIGNTIYF. The chain combines TRBV12-3 or TRBV12-4 with TRBJ1-3; D remains unclear. The CDR3 loop spans 12 amino acids. Trimming cost V 4 bases and J 4 bases, with 5 bases left between them.

The CDR3 DNA is TGTGCCAGCTCACCACGGGACAGAGCCTCTGGGGCCAACGTCCTGACTTTC. It codes for CASSPRDRASGANVLTF. V and J are TRBV18 and TRBJ2-6, with 7 bases identical to TRBD1. The CDR3 runs to 17 residues. The junction had 3 bases not matched to a gene; V was cut back by 1 base and J by 0 bases. Germline lookup yields CDR1 KGHSH and CDR2 LQKENI. The full variable domain, its missing parts supplied by reference TRBV18 and TRBJ2-6, is NAGVMQNPRHLVRRRGQEARLRCSPMKGHSHVYWYRQLPEEGLKFMVYLQKENIIDESGMPKERFSAEFPKEGPSILRIQQVVRGDSAAYFCASSPRDRASGANVLTFGAGSRLTVL.

This sequence joins TRBV6-2 or TRBV6-3 and TRBJ2-3, with D unresolved. The length of the CDR3 is 12 residues. Germline assignment: CDR1 MNHEY and CDR2 SVGEGT. V lost 2 bases and J lost 5, with 5 bases in between. Here the CDR3 reads CASSYRRDTQYF. The CDR3 DNA reads as TGTGCCAGCAGTTACAGGAGAGATACGCAGTATTTT.

This chain connects TRBV2 to TRBJ2-7; D is unresolved. Per germline, CDR1 SNHLY and CDR2 FYNNEI. CDR3 size: 16 residues. The V and J ends lost 6 bases and 5 bases respectively, with 23 bases between them. CDR3 nucleotide sequence: TGTGCCAGCAGCTACCCCGCCGGCCCCGCTGTTAACGAGCAGTACTTC. Its protein product is CASSYPAGPAVNEQYF.

In its sample, this clone was seen once. This chain links TRBV2 with TRBJ1-4; D is perhaps TRBD1 (5 bases). V was shortened by 4 bases and J by 8 bases, with 8 bases between the two germline ends. Germline V gene data show CDR1 as SNHLY and CDR2 as FYNNEI. CDR3 length: 12 residues. CDR3 DNA sequence: TGTGCCAGCAGTGGGACAAAGGAAAAACTGTTTTTT. Translation: CASSGTKEKLFF.

The chain has TRBV4-3 and TRBJ2-3, with TRBD2 matching over 12 bases. In germline, CDR1 is LGHNA, CDR2 YSLEER. The J segment lost 3 bases and the V segment lost 4 bases, leaving 8 bases of the junction unmatched. This CDR3 has 17 residues. CDR3 in amino acids: CASSLASGGARTDTQYF. The CDR3 nucleotides read TGCGCCAGCAGCCTTGCTAGCGGGGGGGCCCGGACAGATACGCAGTATTTT.

This chain links TRBV7-9 with TRBJ1-2, with TRBD1 matching 10 bases. The CDR3 covers 14 residues. The junction had 4 bases not matched to a gene; V was cut back by 3 bases and J by 6 bases. Germline-derived CDR1 and CDR2 are SEHNR and FQNEAQ (reference sequence). CDR3 residues: CASSFGTGVNGYTF. The CDR3 DNA sequence: TGTGCCAGCAGCTTTGGGACAGGGGTAAATGGCTACACCTTC.

The chain has TRBV6-4 and TRBJ2-1, with D unclear. Looked up from germline, CDR1 is MRHNA and CDR2 is SNTAGT. V was cut by 3 bases and J by 11 bases, with 14 bases left in between. The CDR3 runs to 13 residues. The CDR3 bases are TGTGCCAGCAGTGAAGGTGATGGGTCGAAGCAGTTCTTC. The encoded protein is CASSEGDGSKQFF.

The chain combines TRBV19 with TRBJ1-5; 10 bases align to TRBD1. The CDR3 covers 14 residues. Germline V gene data show CDR1 as LNHDA and CDR2 as SQIVND (reference sequence). V gave up 9 bases and J gave up 1 base; unmatched junction bases: 3. The CDR3 region is CASAGQGSNQPQHF. The CDR3 DNA sequence: TGTGCCAGCGCGGGACAGGGGAGCAATCAGCCCCAGCATTTT.

The chain couples TRBV11-1 to TRBJ2-3; D tentatively fits TRBD1 or TRBD2 (5 bases each). The CDR3 extends over 16 amino acids. Germline V lookup: CDR1 SGHAT, CDR2 FQDESV (reference sequence). Trimming left V 1 base short and J 4 bases short, with 15 bases between. For the CDR3, the DNA is TGTGCCAGCAGCTTAGATGAGGGGCGCGGCGCAGATACGCAGTATTTT. It yields the protein CASSLDEGRGADTQYF.

This chain joins TRBV5-1 and TRBJ1-6; 8 bases agree with TRBD1. The V segment lost 1 base and the J segment 7 bases; nucleotides outside the gene matches: 7. This CDR3 region has 16 residues. Per the germline V gene, CDR1 is SGHRS and CDR2 is YFSETQ. CDR3 DNA sequence: TGCGCCAGCAGCTTGACACCGACAGGGGTAAATTCACCCCTCCACTTT. As protein: CASSLTPTGVNSPLHF.

The V and J genes are TRBV6-5 and TRBJ1-1, with TRBD1 identical over 7 bases. The germline V gene encodes CDR1 MNHEY and CDR2 SVGAGI. This CDR3 is 14 amino acids long. The V gene end was trimmed by 5 bases and the J gene end by 4 bases; junction bases not matched to a gene: 7. The CDR3 protein is CASSTGQKGTEAFF. CDR3 coding DNA: TGTGCCAGCAGTACGGGACAGAAGGGCACTGAAGCTTTCTTT.

V usage is TRBV24-1 and J usage is TRBJ2-5; tentatively, D is TRBD1 (5 bases). Between the trimmed V and J ends, which lost 4 bases and 4 bases, there was a span of 15 bases. The CDR3 totals 15 residues. CDR1 is KGHDR and CDR2 is SFDVKD in the germline V gene. The CDR3: CATSDPGLGVETQYF. Here the CDR3 DNA reads TGTGCCACCAGTGACCCGGGTCTAGGGGTAGAGACCCAGTACTTC.

V is TRBV7-8 and J is TRBJ2-7; a weak D match, TRBD1 (6 bases). Trimming cost V 3 bases and J 6 bases, with 12 bases left between them. The CDR3 has 13 amino acids. The germline CDR1 and CDR2 sequences are SGHVS and FQNEAQ. CDR3 sequence: CASSFNRVPEQYF. The CDR3 DNA sequence: TGTGCCAGCAGCTTTAACAGGGTCCCCGAGCAGTACTTC.

CDR3 DNA: TGTGCCAGCAGCCAACAGGGGGACTGGACCTACGAGCAGTACTTC. Residues: CASSQQGDWTYEQYF. The chain couples TRBV28 to TRBJ2-7, with 8 bases lining up with TRBD1. V shed 6 bases and J 2 bases; nucleotides not matched to a gene: 9. The CDR3 length is 15 residues. Germline CDR1 is MDHEN and CDR2 is SYDVKM.

Points on this clone: Other DNA sequences in this sample translate to the same CDR3. V and J are TRBV7-9 and TRBJ1-6; D is undetermined. Trimming removed 1 base from V and 8 bases from J, with 0 bases in between. This CDR3 spans 11 amino acids. From germline, CDR1 is SEHNR and CDR2 FQNEAQ (reference sequence). The CDR3 coding sequence is TGTGCCAGCAGCTTAGATTCACCCCTCCACTTT. Translation: CASSLDSPLHF.

This chain joins TRBV29-1 and TRBJ1-2; TRBD1 might be the D (5 bases). The germline V gene encodes CDR1 SQVTM and CDR2 ANQGSEA. The CDR3 has 14 residues. Deletions cut 3 bases from V and 2 bases from J, with 13 bases between. The CDR3 DNA is TGCAGCGTTGACTTCCTCAAGGGGAACTATGGCTACACCTTC. Amino acid sequence: CSVDFLKGNYGYTF.

The V gene is TRBV25-1, the J gene TRBJ1-2; D is undetermined. The CDR3 has 11 residues. With 4 bases removed from V and 7 bases from J, the gap between germline ends came to 7 bases. Germline CDR1 is MGHDK and CDR2 is SYGVNS. In nucleotides, the CDR3 is TGTGCCAGCAGTGCGGACTTTGGCTACACCTTC. This gives the protein CASSADFGYTF.

V usage is TRBV9 and J usage is TRBJ1-2, with TRBD1 as a possible D gene (5 bases). Germline CDR1 and CDR2: SGDLS and YYNGEE. V lost 0 bases, J lost 8 bases, and 20 bases lay in between. The CDR3 totals 16 residues. The CDR3 loop is CASSVGWGDLTMGYTF. In DNA, the CDR3 is TGTGCCAGCAGCGTAGGGTGGGGGGACTTAACTATGGGCTACACCTTC. The full variable domain, rest sourced from reference TRBV9 and TRBJ1-2, is DSGVTQTPKHLITATGQRVTLRCSPRSGDLSVYWYQQSLDQGLQFLIQYYNGEERAKGNILERFSAQQFPDLHSELNLSSLELGDSALYFCASSVGWGDLTMGYTFGSGTRLTVV.

The chain carries TRBV2 and TRBJ2-7; D tentatively reads TRBD1 or TRBD2 (5 bases each). The CDR3 consists of 16 residues. The ends were cut back, 5 bases at V and 3 bases at J, with 20 bases in the middle. CDR1 and CDR2 (germline): SNHLY, FYNNEI. CDR3 DNA sequence: TGTGCCAGCAGTCTCTCCGGGACCGTGGACGGCTACGAGCAGTACTTC. It translates to CASSLSGTVDGYEQYF.

This clone has a handful of counts. The chain has TRBV7-2 and TRBJ1-2; no clear D gene. Looked up from germline, CDR1 is SGHTA and CDR2 is FQGNSA. The CDR3 extends over 18 amino acids. V lost 1 base and J 4 bases, leaving 22 bases between the germline ends. Here the CDR3 reads CASSLGPGILISGYGYTF. Here the CDR3 DNA reads TGTGCCAGCAGCTTAGGTCCGGGTATCCTAATTTCTGGCTATGGCTACACCTTC. The full variable domain, completed using reference TRBV7-2 and TRBJ1-2, is GAGVSQSPSNKVTEKGKDVELRCDPISGHTALYWYRQSLGQGLEFLIYFQGNSAPDKSGLPSDRFSAERTGGSVSTLTIQRTQQEDSAVYLCASSLGPGILISGYGYTFGSGTRLTVV.

The V and J genes are TRBV28 and TRBJ1-2; no reliable D call. V was shortened by 6 bases and J by 3 bases, with 5 bases between the two germline ends. The germline CDR1 and CDR2 sequences are MDHEN and SYDVKM. The CDR3 length is 11 residues. CDR3 nucleotide sequence: TGTGCCAGCAGCCGGGACTATGGCTACACCTTC. Translating it yields CASSRDYGYTF.

V gene TRBV6-1 combines with J gene TRBJ1-1; the match to TRBD1 covers 7 bases. Germline V gene lookup returns CDR1 MNHNS and CDR2 SASEGT. With 2 bases clipped from V and 5 bases from J, the junction kept 8 bases outside the gene matches. This CDR3 is built from 15 residues. The CDR3 nucleotides are TGTGCCAGCAGTGAACTGGCAGGGGGTTGGACTGAAGCTTTCTTT. This translates into CASSELAGGWTEAFF.

This CDR3 reads CASSGGTSGGAGNEQFF. Here the CDR3 DNA reads TGTGCCAGCAGCGGCGGGACTAGCGGGGGGGCCGGGAATGAGCAGTTCTTC. The gene calls are TRBV5-5 and TRBJ2-1, with 16 bases that match TRBD2. Trimming at V came to 4 bases and at J to 7 bases, leaving 8 bases not matched to a gene. Germline V lookup: CDR1 SGHKS, CDR2 YYEKEE (reference sequence). CDR3 length equals 17 residues.

The chain recombines TRBV6-2 or TRBV6-3 with TRBJ2-1; D not certain. The CDR3 extends over 14 amino acids. Germline CDR1 and CDR2: MNHEY and SVGEGT. Trimming took off 4 bases at V and 1 base at J, with 8 bases between the two ends. As DNA, the CDR3 is TGTGCCAGCAGTTCAGCTTGGTCCTACAATGAGCAGTTCTTC. Translation: CASSSAWSYNEQFF.

The chain couples TRBV7-2 to TRBJ2-1; 10 bases fit TRBD1. The germline V gene encodes CDR1 SGHTA and CDR2 FQGNSA. The CDR3 is made up of 17 amino acids. J gave up 4 bases and V 6 bases, and 12 bases lay outside the gene matches. The CDR3 region has the DNA TGTGCCAGCAGAGGGCAACCGGGGACAGGGGCTTACAATGAGCAGTTCTTC. Its translation: CASRGQPGTGAYNEQFF.

The chain is built from TRBV6-5 and TRBJ2-3; the match to TRBD1 covers 7 bases. The CDR3 extends over 13 amino acids. After removal of 8 bases from V and 2 bases from J, the junction contained 4 bases not matched to a gene. Germline values: CDR1 MNHEY, CDR2 SVGAGI. The CDR3 reads CASRDSYTDTQYF. CDR3 nucleotides: TGTGCCAGCCGGGACAGCTACACAGATACGCAGTATTTT.

This clone was counted a few times. The chain couples TRBV7-9 to TRBJ2-5, with 11 positions matching TRBD2. The CDR3 runs to 17 residues. Germline V lookup: CDR1 SEHNR, CDR2 FQNEAQ (reference sequence). The V and J ends lost 5 bases and 0 bases, in that order; junction bases with no gene match: 8. In nucleotides, the CDR3 is TGTGCCAGCAGCCCTAGGACTAGCGGGTACCACCAAGAGACCCAGTACTTC. It yields the protein CASSPRTSGYHQETQYF.

This chain connects TRBV10-3 to TRBJ1-1; unclear D gene. V was trimmed by 4 bases and J by 1 base, leaving 7 bases between them. CDR3 length equals 13 residues. Germline values: CDR1 ENHRY, CDR2 SYGVKD. The CDR3 DNA reads as TGTGCCATCAGTGGGGCAGGGAACACTGAAGCTTTCTTT. Its protein product is CAISGAGNTEAFF.

J is TRBJ1-6 and V is TRBV2; unclear D gene. The germline gives CDR1 SNHLY, CDR2 FYNNEI. V lost 6 bases and J lost 6, with 9 bases in between. There are 13 residues in the CDR3. This chain's CDR3 is CASSLGRNSPLHF. CDR3 in DNA: TGTGCCAGCAGCTTAGGACGTAATTCACCCCTCCACTTT.

This chain joins TRBV18 and TRBJ1-2; D remains unclear. CDR1 and CDR2 (germline): KGHSH, LQKENI. V dropped 6 bases and J dropped 9 bases, with 14 bases sitting between them. The CDR3 runs to 12 residues. The CDR3 is CASSFTPLCYTF. CDR3 bases: TGTGCCAGCTCTTTTACCCCACTATGCTACACCTTC.